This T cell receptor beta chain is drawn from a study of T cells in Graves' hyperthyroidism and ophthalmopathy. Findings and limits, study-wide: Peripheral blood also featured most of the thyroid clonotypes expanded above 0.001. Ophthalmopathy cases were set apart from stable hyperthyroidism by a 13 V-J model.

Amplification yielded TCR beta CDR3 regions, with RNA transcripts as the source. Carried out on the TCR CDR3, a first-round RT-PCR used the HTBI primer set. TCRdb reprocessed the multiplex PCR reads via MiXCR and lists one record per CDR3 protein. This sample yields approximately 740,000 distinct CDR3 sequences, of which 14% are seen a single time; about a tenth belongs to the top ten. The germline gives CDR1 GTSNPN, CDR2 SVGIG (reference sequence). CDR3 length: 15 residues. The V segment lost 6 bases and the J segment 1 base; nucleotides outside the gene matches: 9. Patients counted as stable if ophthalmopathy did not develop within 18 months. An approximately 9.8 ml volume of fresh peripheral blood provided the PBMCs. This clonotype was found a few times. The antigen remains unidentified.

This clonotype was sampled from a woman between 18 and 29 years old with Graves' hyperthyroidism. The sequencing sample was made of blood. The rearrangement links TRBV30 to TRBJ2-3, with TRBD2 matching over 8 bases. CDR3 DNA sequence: TGTGCCTGTTCCCGGGAGGGAGGGGGCACAGATACGCAGTATTTT. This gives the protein CACSREGGGTDTQYF.